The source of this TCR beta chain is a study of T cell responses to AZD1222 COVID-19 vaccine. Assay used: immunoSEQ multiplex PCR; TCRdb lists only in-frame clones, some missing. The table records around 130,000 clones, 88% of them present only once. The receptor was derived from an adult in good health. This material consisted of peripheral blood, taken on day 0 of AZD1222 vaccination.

The CDR3 nucleotides are TGTGCCAGCAGTCGTCCGGACTGGGGCACAGAGCAGTACTTC. The encoded protein is CASSRPDWGTEQYF. This rearrangement joins TRBV28 to TRBJ2-7, with D perhaps matching TRBD1 or TRBD2 (5 bases each). V was pared by 5 bases and J by 7 bases, with 18 bases between. This CDR3 has 14 amino acids. Germline V gives CDR1 MDHEN, CDR2 SYDVKM.